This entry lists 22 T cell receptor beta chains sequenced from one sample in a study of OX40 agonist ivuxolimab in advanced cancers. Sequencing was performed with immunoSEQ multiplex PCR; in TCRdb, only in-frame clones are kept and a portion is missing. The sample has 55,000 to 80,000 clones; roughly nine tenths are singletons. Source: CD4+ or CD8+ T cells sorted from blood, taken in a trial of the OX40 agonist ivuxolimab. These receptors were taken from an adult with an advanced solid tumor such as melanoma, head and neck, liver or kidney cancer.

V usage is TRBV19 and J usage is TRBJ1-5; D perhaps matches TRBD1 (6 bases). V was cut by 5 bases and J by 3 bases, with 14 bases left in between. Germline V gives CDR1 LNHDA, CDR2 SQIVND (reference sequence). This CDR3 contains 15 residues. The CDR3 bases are TGTGCCAGTAGTCCACCAGGGGCCAACAATCAGCCCCAGCATTTT. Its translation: CASSPPGANNQPQHF.

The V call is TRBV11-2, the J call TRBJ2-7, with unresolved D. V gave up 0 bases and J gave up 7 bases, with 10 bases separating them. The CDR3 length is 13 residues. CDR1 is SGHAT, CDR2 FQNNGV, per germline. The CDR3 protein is CASSLDRNREQYF. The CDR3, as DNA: TGTGCCAGCAGCTTAGATCGGAACAGAGAGCAGTACTTC.

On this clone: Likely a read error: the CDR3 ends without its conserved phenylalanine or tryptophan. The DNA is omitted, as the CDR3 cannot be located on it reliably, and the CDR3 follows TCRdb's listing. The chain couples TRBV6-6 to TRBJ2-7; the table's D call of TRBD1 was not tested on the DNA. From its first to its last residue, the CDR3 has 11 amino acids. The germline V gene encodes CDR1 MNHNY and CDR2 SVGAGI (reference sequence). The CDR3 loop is CASSPDREIFI.

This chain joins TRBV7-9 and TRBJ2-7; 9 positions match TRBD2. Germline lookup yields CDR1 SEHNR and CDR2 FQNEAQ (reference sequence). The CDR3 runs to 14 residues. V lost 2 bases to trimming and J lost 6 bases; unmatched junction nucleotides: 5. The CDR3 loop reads CASSLTGTSTEQYF. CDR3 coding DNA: TGTGCCAGCAGCTTAACCGGGACTAGCACCGAGCAGTACTTC.

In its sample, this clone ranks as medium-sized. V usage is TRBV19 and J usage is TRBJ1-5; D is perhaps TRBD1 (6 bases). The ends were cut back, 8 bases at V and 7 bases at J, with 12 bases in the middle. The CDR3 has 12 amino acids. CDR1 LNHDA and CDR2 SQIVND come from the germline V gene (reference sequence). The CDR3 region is CASAQGRQPQHF. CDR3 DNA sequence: TGTGCCAGTGCCCAGGGGAGGCAGCCCCAGCATTTT.

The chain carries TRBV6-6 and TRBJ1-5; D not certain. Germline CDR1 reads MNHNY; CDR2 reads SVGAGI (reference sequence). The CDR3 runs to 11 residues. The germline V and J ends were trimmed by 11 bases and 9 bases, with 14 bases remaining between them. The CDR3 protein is CACASDGPQHF. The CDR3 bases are TGTGCCTGCGCCTCGGACGGGCCCCAGCATTTT.

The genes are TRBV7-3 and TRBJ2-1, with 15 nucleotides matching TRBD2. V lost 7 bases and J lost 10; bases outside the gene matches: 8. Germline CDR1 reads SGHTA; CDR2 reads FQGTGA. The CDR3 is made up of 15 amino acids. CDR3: CASNPGLAGGGEQFF. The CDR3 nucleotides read TGTGCCAGCAACCCGGGACTAGCGGGAGGAGGGGAGCAGTTCTTC. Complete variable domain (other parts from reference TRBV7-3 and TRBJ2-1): GAGVSQTPSNKVTEKGKYVELRCDPISGHTALYWYRQSLGQGPEFLIYFQGTGAADDSGLPNDRFFAVRPEGSVSTLKIQRTERGDSAVYLCASNPGLAGGGEQFFGPGTRLTVL.

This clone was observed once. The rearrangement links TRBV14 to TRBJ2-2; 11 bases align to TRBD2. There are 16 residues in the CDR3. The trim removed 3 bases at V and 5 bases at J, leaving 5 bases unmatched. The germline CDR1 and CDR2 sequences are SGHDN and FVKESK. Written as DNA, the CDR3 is TGTGCCAGCAGCCATGGGGGACTAGCGGATACCGGGGAGCTGTTTTTT. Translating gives CASSHGGLADTGELFF.

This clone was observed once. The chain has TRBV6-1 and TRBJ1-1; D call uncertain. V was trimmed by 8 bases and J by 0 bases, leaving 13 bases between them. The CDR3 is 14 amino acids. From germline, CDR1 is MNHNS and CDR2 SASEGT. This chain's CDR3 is CASSVREMNTEAFF. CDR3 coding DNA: TGTGCCAGCTCCGTAAGGGAAATGAACACTGAAGCTTTCTTT.

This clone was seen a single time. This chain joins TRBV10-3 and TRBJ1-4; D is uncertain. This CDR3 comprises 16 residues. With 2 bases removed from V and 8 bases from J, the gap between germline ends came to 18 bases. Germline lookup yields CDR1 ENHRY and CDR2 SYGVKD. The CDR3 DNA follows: TGTGCCATCAGTGAGACGGGCAGTCGGCAAGGGGAAAAACTGTTTTTT. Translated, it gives CAISETGSRQGEKLFF.

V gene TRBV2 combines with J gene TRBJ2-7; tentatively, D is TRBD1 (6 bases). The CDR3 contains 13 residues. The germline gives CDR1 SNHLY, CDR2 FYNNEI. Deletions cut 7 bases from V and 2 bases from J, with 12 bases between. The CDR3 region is CASTLDRAYEQYF. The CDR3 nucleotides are TGTGCCAGCACGCTGGACAGAGCCTACGAGCAGTACTTC. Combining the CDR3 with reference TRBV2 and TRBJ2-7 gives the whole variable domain EPEVTQTPSHQVTQMGQEVILRCVPISNHLYFYWYRQILGQKVEFLVSFYNNEISEKSEIFDDQFSVERPDGSNFTLKIRSTKLEDSAMYFCASTLDRAYEQYFGPGTRLTVT.

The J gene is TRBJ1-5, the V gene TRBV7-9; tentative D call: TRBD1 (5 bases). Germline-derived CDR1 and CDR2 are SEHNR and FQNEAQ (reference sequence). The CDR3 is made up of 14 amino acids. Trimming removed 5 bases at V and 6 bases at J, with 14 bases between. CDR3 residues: CASSPAGSAQPQHF. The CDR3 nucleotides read TGTGCCAGCAGCCCTGCAGGGTCGGCTCAGCCCCAGCATTTT.

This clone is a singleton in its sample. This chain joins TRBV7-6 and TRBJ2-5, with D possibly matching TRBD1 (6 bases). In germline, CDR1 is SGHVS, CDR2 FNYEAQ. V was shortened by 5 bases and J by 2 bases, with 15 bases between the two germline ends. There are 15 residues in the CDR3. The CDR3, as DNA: TGTGCCAGCAGCCCTCGGACAGCTGAACAAGAGACCCAGTACTTC. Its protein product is CASSPRTAEQETQYF.

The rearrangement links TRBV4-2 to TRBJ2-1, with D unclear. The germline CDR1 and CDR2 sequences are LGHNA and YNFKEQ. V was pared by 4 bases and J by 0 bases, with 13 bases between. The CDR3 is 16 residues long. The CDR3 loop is CASSLQAAGSYNEQFF. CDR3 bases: TGTGCCAGCAGCCTCCAGGCAGCTGGCTCCTACAATGAGCAGTTCTTC.

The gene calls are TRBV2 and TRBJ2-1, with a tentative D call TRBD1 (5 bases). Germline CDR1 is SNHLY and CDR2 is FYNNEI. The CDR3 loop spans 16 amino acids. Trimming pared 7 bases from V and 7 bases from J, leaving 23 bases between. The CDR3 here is CASTPTKGIATNEQFF. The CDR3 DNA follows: TGTGCCAGCACCCCCACAAAGGGGATTGCGACAAATGAGCAGTTCTTC.

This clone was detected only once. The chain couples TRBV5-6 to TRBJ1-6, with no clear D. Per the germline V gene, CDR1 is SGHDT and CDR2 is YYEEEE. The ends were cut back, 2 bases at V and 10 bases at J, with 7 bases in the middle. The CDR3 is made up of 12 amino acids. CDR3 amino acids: CASSFPKSPLHF. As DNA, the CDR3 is TGTGCCAGCAGCTTTCCGAAATCACCCCTCCACTTT.

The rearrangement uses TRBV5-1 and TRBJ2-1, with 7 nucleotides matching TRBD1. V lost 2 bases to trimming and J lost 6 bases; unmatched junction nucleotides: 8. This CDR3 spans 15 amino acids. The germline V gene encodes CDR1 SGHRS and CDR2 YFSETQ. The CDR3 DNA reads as TGCGCCAGCAGCTTCGTGACAGGGACCGGCAATGAGCAGTTCTTC. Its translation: CASSFVTGTGNEQFF.

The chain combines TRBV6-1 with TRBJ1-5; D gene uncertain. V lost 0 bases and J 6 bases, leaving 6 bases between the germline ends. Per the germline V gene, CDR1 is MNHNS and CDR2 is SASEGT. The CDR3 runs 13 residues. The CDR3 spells CASSEATFQPQHF. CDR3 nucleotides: TGTGCCAGCAGTGAAGCGACATTTCAGCCCCAGCATTTT.

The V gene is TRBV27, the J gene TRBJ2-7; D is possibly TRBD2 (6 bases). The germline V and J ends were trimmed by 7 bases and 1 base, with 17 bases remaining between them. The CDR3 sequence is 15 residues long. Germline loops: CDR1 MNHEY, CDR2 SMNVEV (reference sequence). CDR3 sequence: CASTPNGAGSYEQYF. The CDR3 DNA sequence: TGTGCCAGCACCCCAAACGGGGCGGGATCCTACGAGCAGTACTTC.

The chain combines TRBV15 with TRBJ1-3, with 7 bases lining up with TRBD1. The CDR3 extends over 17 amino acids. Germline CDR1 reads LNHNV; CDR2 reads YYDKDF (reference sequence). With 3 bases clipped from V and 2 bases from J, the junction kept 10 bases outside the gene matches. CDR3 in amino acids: CATSRMTGSLTGNTIYF. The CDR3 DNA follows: TGTGCCACCAGCAGGATGACAGGGTCCCTAACTGGAAACACCATATATTTT.

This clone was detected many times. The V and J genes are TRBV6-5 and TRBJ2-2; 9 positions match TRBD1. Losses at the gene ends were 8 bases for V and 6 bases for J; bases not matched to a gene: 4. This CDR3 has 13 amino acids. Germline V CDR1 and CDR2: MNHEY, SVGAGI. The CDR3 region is CASEGTGPGELFF. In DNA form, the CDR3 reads TGTGCCAGCGAGGGGACAGGGCCCGGGGAGCTGTTTTTT.

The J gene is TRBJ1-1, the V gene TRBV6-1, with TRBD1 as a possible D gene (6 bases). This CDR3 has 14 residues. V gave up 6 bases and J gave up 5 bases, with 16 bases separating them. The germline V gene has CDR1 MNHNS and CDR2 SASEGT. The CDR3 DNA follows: TGTGCCAGCAGGGAACAGGGCGATCGGACTGAAGCTTTCTTT. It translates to CASREQGDRTEAFF.